This T cell receptor (beta chain) was sequenced in a study of CD8 T cells in ankylosing spondylitis (dated by TCRdb to the late 2010s). Some background on the complete study: T cell receptor beta repertoires were profiled in healthy donors and ankylosing spondylitis patients so that disease-linked TCR variants could be found. In total, the full study cohort was made up of roughly 100 healthy donors and 25 or so ankylosing spondylitis patients. Samples of peripheral blood were taken, and for ankylosing spondylitis patients, synovial fluid was collected as well. Points the paper makes about the study in general: Some of the motif variants had been reported before in the synovial fluid and blood of reactive arthritis patients, a finding that suggests common disease-initiation mechanisms. Blood from ankylosing spondylitis patients appeared to be characterized by a TCR beta motif made up of fewer than ten highly homologous amino acid variants. A CD8+ phenotype was shown by the disease-linked clones, which were found at relatively low frequencies in peripheral blood. The disease-linked clones were reported as significantly enriched in matched synovial fluid samples from ankylosing spondylitis patients.

Based on the germline V gene, the CDR1 and CDR2 sequences are KGHDR and SFDVKD. The germline V and J ends show losses of 4 bases and 5 bases respectively, and no gene match explains 4 bases of the junction. The CDR3 starts with the cysteine, ends with the phenylalanine, and has 14 residues. Of all the DNA, just the CDR3 is kept, 42 bases in frame from base 1. The listed sequencing device is Illumina HiSeq 2500. Quantitative 5'-RACE with molecular barcodes was the method used to prepare the TCR beta libraries. The paper's processing steps were these. A new computational method based on a probabilistic model of VDJ rearrangement was used to identify disease-linked TCR variants. TCRdb passed the public sequencing reads through fastp at Q25 and MiXCR, retaining productive beta sequences. Rows merge per CDR3 protein into single entries with the most common DNA and genes. The V and J calls were not made by the authors but by TCRdb's processing. Counted in this sample were 700,000 or so distinct CDR3 sequences; roughly 19% of them appeared once. In total, the top ten clones hold about a fifth of the sample.

With respect to this clonotype: Its antigen has not been determined. The sample holds no much larger clone one base away, and base qualities are not on file.

The sequenced sample was blood, either unsorted or a sorted T cell fraction (not recorded which). The rearranged segments are TRBV24-1 and TRBJ2-5; 9 bases in between match TRBD1. This TCR was sampled from a male donor with ankylosing spondylitis. This receptor has the CDR3 CATSETGGGETQYF. The sequence in DNA is TGTGCCACCAGTGAAACAGGGGGCGGGGAGACCCAGTACTTC.